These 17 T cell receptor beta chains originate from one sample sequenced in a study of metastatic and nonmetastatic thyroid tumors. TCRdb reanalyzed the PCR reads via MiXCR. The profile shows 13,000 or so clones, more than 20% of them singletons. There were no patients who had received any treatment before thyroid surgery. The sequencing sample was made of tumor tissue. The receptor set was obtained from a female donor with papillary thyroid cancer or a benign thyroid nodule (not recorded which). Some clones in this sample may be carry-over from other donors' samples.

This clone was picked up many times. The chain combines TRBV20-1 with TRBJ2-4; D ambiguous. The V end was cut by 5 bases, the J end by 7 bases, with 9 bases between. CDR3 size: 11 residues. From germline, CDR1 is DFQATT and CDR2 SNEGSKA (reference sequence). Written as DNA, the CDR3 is TGCAGTGCTCCTCAGCCTAACATTCAGTACTTC. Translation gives CSAPQPNIQYF.

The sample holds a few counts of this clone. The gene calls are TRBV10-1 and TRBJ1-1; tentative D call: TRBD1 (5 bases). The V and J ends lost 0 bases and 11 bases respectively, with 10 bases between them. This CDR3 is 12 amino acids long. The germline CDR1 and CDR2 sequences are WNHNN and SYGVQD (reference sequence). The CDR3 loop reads CASSESRGMAFF. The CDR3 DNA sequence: TGCGCCAGCAGTGAGTCGAGGGGTATGGCTTTCTTT.

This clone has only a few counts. As DNA, the CDR3 is TGTGCCAGCAGTCATGGAGGGGACGGTAATTCACCCCTCCACTTT. Its translation is CASSHGGDGNSPLHF. The rearrangement links TRBV28 to TRBJ1-6; possible D gene TRBD1, 5 bases. Germline V CDR1 and CDR2: MDHEN, SYDVKM. The CDR3 runs 15 residues. The V and J ends lost 5 bases and 6 bases respectively, with 14 bases between them.

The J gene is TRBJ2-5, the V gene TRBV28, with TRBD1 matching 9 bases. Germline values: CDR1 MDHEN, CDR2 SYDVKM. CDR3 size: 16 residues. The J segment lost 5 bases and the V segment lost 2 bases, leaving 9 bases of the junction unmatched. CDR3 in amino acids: CASSLRDRASTETQYF. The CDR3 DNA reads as TGTGCCAGCAGTTTAAGGGACAGGGCCTCTACGGAGACCCAGTACTTC.

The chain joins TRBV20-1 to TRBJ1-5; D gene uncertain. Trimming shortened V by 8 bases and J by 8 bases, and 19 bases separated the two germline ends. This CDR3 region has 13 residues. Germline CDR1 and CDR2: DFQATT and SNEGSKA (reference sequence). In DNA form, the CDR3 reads TGCAGTACAGAAAAAGGAGCCGGAGAGCCCCAGCATTTT. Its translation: CSTEKGAGEPQHF.

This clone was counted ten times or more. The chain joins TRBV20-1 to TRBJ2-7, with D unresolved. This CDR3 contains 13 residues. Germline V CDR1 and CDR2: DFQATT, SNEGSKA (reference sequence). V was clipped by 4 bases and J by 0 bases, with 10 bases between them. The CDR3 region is CSATHTISYEQYF. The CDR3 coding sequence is TGCAGTGCTACCCACACCATCTCCTACGAGCAGTACTTC.

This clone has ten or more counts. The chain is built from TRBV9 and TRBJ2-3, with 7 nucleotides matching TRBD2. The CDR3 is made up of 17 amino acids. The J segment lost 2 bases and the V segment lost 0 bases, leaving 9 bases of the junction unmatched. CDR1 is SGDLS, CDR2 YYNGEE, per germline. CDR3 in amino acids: CASSVGRTRSFTDTQYF. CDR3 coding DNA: TGTGCCAGCAGCGTAGGGCGGACTAGAAGTTTCACAGATACGCAGTATTTT.

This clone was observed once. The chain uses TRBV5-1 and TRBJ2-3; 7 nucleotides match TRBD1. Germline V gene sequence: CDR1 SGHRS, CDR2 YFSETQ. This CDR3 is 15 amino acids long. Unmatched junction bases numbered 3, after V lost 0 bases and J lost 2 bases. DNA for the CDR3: TGCGCCAGCAGCTTGGGGACAGGTTACACAGATACGCAGTATTTT. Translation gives CASSLGTGYTDTQYF.

CDR3 region: CASSHTNNEQFF. The CDR3 DNA reads as TGTGCCAGCAGCCACACTAACAATGAGCAGTTCTTC. The chain employs TRBV7-9 and TRBJ2-1; D gene ambiguous. Between the trimmed V and J ends, which lost 5 bases and 5 bases, there was a span of 7 bases. CDR3 length: 12 amino acids. CDR1 and CDR2 (germline): SEHNR, FQNEAQ (reference sequence).

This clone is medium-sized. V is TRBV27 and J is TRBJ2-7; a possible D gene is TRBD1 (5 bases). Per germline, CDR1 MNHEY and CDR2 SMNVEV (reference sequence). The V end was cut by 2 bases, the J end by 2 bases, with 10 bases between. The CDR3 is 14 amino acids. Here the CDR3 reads CASSLDGAPYEQYF. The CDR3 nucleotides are TGTGCCAGCAGTTTAGATGGGGCACCCTACGAGCAGTACTTC.

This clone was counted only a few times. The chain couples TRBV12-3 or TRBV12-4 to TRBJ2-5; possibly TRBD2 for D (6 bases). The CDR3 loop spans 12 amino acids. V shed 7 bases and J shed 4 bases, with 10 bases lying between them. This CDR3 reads CASTWRVETQYF. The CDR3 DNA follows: TGTGCCAGCACTTGGAGGGTAGAGACCCAGTACTTC.

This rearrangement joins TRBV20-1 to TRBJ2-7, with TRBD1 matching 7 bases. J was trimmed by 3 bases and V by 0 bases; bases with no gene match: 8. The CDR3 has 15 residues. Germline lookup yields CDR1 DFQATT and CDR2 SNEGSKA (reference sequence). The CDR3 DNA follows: TGCAGTGCTAGAGATCTTGAGGGACAGATCTACGAGCAGTACTTC. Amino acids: CSARDLEGQIYEQYF.

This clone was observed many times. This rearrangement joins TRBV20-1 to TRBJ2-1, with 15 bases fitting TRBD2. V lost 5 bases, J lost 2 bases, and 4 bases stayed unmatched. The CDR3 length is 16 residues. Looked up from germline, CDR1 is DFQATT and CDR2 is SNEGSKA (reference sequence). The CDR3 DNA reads TGCAGTGCTCCAGGACTAGCGGGGGGGCCCTACAATGAGCAGTTCTTC. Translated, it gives CSAPGLAGGPYNEQFF.

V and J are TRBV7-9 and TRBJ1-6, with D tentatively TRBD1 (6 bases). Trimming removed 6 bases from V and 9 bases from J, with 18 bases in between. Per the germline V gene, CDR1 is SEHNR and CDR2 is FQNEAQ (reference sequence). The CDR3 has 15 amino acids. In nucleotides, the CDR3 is TGTGCCAGCAGAAGAACCGACAGGACGGGTTCACCCCTCCACTTT. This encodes CASRRTDRTGSPLHF. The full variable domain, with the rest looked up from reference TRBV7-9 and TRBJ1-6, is DTGVSQNPRHKITKRGQNVTFRCDPISEHNRLYWYRQTLGQGPEFLTYFQNEAQLEKSRLLSDRFSAERPKGSFSTLEIQRTEQGDSAMYLCASRRTDRTGSPLHFGNGTRLTVT.

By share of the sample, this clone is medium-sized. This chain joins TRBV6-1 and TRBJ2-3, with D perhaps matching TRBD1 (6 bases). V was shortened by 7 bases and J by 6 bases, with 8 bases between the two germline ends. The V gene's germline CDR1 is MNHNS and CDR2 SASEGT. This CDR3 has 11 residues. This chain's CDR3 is CASKGVDTQYF. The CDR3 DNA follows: TGTGCCAGCAAGGGGGTGGATACGCAGTATTTT.

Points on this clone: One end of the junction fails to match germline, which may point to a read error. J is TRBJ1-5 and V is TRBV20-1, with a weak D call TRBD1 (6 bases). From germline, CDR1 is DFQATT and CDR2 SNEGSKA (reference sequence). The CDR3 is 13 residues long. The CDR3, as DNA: TGCAGTGCTAACACCGGGGGGCTGGAGCCCAAGCATTTT. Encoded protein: CSANTGGLEPKHF.

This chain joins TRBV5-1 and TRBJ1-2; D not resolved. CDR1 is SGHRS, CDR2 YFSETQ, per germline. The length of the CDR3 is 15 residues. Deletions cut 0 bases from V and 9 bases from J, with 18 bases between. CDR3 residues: CASSLVDGLGQCYTF. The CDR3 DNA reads TGCGCCAGCAGCTTGGTTGACGGCCTGGGTCAGTGCTACACCTTC.